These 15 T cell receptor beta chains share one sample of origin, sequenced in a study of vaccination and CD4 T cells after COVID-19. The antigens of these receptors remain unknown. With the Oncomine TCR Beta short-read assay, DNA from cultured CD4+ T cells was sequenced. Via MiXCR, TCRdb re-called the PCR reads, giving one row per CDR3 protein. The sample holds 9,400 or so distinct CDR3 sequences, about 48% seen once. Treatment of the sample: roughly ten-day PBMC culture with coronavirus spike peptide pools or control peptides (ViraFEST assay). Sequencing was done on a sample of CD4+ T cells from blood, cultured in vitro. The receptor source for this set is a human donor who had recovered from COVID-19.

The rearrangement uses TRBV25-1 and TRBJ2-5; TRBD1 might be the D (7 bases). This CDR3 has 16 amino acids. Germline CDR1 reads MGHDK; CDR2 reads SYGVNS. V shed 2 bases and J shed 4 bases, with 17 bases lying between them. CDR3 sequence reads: CASSENRQGGRETQYF. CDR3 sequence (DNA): TGTGCCAGCAGTGAAAATAGGCAGGGGGGCAGAGAGACCCAGTACTTC.

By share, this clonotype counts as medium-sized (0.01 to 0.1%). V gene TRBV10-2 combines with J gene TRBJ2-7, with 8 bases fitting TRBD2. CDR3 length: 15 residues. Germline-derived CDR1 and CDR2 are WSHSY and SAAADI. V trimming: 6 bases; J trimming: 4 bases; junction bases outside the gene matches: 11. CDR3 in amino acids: CASSNIAGGRYEQYF. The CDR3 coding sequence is TGCGCCAGCAGCAACATCGCGGGGGGTAGGTACGAGCAGTACTTC.

CDR3 sequence (DNA): TGTGCCAGCAGGAGACAGGGGGCTAACTATGGCTACACCTTC. Encoded protein: CASRRQGANYGYTF. The chain recombines TRBV2 with TRBJ1-2; 9 bases agree with TRBD1. Germline loops: CDR1 SNHLY, CDR2 FYNNEI. V dropped 6 bases and J dropped 0; count of bases not matched to a gene: 2. The CDR3 spans 14 residues. Full variable domain (outside the CDR3, taken from reference TRBV2 and TRBJ1-2): EPEVTQTPSHQVTQMGQEVILRCVPISNHLYFYWYRQILGQKVEFLVSFYNNEISEKSEIFDDQFSVERPDGSNFTLKIRSTKLEDSAMYFCASRRQGANYGYTFGSGTRLTVV.

CDR3 sequence: CASSHYKGRDAEQYF. CDR3 nucleotides: TGTGCCAGCAGCCATTATAAAGGCAGGGACGCCGAGCAGTACTTC. The chain joins TRBV11-2 to TRBJ2-7, with D perhaps matching TRBD1 or TRBD2 (5 bases each). This CDR3 spans 15 amino acids. Germline-derived CDR1 and CDR2 are SGHAT and FQNNGV. V lost 5 bases, J lost 6 bases, and 20 bases lay in between.

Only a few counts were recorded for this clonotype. CDR3 bases: TGCGCCAGCAGACGCGACAGGAACACTGAAGCTTTCTTT. Residues: CASRRDRNTEAFF. The chain links TRBV10-1 to TRBJ1-1, with D perhaps TRBD1 (5 bases). This CDR3 is built from 13 residues. V shed 6 bases and J shed 1 base, with 9 bases lying between them. CDR1 and CDR2 from the germline V gene are WNHNN and SYGVQD (reference sequence).

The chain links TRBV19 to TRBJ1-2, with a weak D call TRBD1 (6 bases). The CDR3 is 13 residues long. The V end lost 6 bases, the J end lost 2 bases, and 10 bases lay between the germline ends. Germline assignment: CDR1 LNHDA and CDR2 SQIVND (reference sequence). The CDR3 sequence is CASSEQGNYGYTF. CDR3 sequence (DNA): TGTGCCAGTAGCGAACAGGGAAACTATGGCTACACCTTC.

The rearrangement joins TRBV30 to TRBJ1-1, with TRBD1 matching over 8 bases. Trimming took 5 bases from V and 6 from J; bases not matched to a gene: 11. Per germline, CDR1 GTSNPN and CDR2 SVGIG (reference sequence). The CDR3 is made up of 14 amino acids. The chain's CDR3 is CAWCSGQGTPEAFF. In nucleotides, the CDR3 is TGTGCCTGGTGTTCCGGACAGGGTACACCTGAAGCTTTCTTT.

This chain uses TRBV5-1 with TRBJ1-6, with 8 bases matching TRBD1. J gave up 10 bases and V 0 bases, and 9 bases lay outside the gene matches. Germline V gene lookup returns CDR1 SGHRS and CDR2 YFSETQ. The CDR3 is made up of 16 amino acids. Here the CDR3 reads CASSLGTGTGQSPLHF. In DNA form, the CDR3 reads TGCGCCAGCAGCTTGGGGACAGGGACAGGACAATCACCCCTCCACTTT.

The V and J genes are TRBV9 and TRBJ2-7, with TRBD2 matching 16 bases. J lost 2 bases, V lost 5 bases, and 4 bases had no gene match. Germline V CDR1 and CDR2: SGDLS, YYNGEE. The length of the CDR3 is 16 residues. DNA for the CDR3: TGTGCCAGCAGTGAGGGACTAGCGGGGGGGACCTACGAGCAGTACTTC. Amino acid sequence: CASSEGLAGGTYEQYF.

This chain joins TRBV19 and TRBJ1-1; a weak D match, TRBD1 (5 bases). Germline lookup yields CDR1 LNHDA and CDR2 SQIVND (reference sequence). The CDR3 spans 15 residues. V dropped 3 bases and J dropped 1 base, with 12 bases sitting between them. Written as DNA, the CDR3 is TGTGCCAGTAGTATTATTCGGGGGTCGAACACTGAAGCTTTCTTT. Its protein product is CASSIIRGSNTEAFF.

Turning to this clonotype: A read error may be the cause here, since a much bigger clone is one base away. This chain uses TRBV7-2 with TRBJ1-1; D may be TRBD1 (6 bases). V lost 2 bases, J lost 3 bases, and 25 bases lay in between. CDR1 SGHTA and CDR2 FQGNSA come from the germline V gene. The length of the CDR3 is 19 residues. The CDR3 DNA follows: TGTGCCAGCAGCTTAAGAAGGTTACAGGCAGGGGAAAGTCACACTGAAGCTTTCTTT. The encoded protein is CASSLRRLQAGESHTEAFF.

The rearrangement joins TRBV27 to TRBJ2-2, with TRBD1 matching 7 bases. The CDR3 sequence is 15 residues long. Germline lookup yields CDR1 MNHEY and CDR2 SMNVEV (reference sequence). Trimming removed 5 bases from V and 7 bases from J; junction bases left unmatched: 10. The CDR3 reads CASSKRDRSNGELFF. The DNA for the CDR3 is TGTGCCAGCAGTAAACGGGACAGAAGTAACGGGGAGCTGTTTTTT.

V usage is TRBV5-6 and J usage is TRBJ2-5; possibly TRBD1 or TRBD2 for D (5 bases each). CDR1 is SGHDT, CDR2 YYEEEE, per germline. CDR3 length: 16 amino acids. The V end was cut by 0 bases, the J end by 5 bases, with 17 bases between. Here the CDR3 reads CASSLGARRGVETQYF. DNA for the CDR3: TGTGCCAGCAGCTTGGGCGCTAGAAGGGGAGTTGAGACCCAGTACTTC.

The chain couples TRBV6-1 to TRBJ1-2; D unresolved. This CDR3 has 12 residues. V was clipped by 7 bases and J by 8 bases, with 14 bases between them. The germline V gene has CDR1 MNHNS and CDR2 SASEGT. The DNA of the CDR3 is TGTGCCAGCATTGGACTTAGCGGAGGCTACACCTTC. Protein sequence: CASIGLSGGYTF.

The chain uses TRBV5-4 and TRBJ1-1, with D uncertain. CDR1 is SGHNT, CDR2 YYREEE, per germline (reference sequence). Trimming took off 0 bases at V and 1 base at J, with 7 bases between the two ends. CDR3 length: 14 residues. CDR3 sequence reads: CASSLDSGNTEAFF. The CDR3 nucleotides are TGTGCCAGCAGCTTGGATTCAGGGAACACTGAAGCTTTCTTT.